One and the same sample provided the 26 T cell receptor beta chains below, sequenced in a study of identical twins. TCRdb independently ran MiXCR on the 5' RACE reads; one entry per CDR3 protein. The sample lists under 350,000 distinct CDR3 sequences, 9.5% occurring once. These same data were also listed under a study on yellow fever vaccine responses in identical twins.

Sequencing was carried out using CD8+ T cells sorted from blood. All receptors derive from a woman under 30 in good health.

Comment on this clonotype: A much larger clonotype is one base distant, so this may be a read error. No conserved phenylalanine or tryptophan ends this CDR3, so it is likely a read error. V gene TRBV27 combines with J gene TRBJ2-7; 7 positions agree with TRBD2. Germline V CDR1 and CDR2: MNHEY, SMNVEV (reference sequence). Losses at the gene ends were 5 bases for V and 3 bases for J; bases not matched to a gene: 7. The CDR3 runs 14 residues. The CDR3 sequence: CASSPRGGGYEQYY. DNA of the CDR3: TGTGCCAGCAGTCCGCGCGGGGGAGGCTACGAGCAGTACTAC.

Many counts were recorded for this clonotype. V is TRBV6-2 or TRBV6-3 and J is TRBJ2-1; 8 bases map to TRBD2. Germline values: CDR1 MNHEY, CDR2 SVGEGT. The CDR3 is 15 residues long. With 4 bases clipped from V and 0 bases from J, the junction kept 2 bases outside the gene matches. CDR3 sequence: CASSSGLVSYNEQFF. In nucleotides, the CDR3 is TGTGCCAGCAGTTCGGGACTAGTCTCCTACAATGAGCAGTTCTTC.

V usage is TRBV25-1 and J usage is TRBJ2-7; 9 bases are a match to TRBD1. CDR1 is MGHDK and CDR2 is SYGVNS in the germline V gene. The ends lost 3 bases at V and 0 bases at J; junction bases unmatched: 9. The length of the CDR3 is 17 residues. The CDR3 reads CASSDPSWTGDSYEQYF. The CDR3 DNA reads TGTGCCAGCAGTGATCCCTCCTGGACAGGGGACTCCTACGAGCAGTACTTC.

This clonotype came up many times. This chain connects TRBV24-1 to TRBJ2-1, with D possibly being TRBD2 (5 bases). The CDR3 spans 13 residues. With 3 bases removed from V and 10 bases from J, the gap between germline ends came to 12 bases. CDR1 is KGHDR, CDR2 SFDVKD, per germline. The CDR3 loop is CATSDPPGREQFF. The CDR3 DNA sequence: TGTGCCACCAGTGATCCCCCGGGAAGGGAGCAGTTCTTC.

Only a few counts were recorded for this clonotype. The chain couples TRBV7-9 to TRBJ2-5; D tentatively fits TRBD1 or TRBD2 (5 bases each). The CDR3 contains 15 residues. Germline lookup yields CDR1 SEHNR and CDR2 FQNEAQ (reference sequence). V lost 3 bases, J lost 5 bases, and 16 bases lay in between. CDR3: CASSLFVGDSETQYF. CDR3 sequence (DNA): TGTGCCAGCAGCTTGTTTGTGGGGGATTCTGAGACCCAGTACTTC.

This clonotype has just a few counts. This chain joins TRBV4-1 and TRBJ2-7; D is unresolved. From germline, CDR1 is MGHRA and CDR2 YSYEKL. Trimming left V 0 bases short and J 2 bases short, with 11 bases between. There are 15 residues in the CDR3. Here the CDR3 DNA reads TGCGCCAGCAGCCAAGACCTGGGAAGCGCCTACGAGCAGTACTTC. It encodes CASSQDLGSAYEQYF.

J is TRBJ1-1 and V is TRBV29-1, with D tentatively TRBD1 (6 bases). Trimming took 5 bases from V and 4 from J, leaving 17 bases between them. The V gene's germline CDR1 is SQVTM and CDR2 ANQGSEA. The CDR3 runs 14 residues. The CDR3 DNA reads TGCAGCGTTCTACGACTCACAGGGATCACTGAAGCTTTCTTT. Its translation is CSVLRLTGITEAFF.

This clonotype was recorded many times. The chain has TRBV27 and TRBJ2-5; possibly TRBD2 for D (5 bases). Germline lookup yields CDR1 MNHEY and CDR2 SMNVEV (reference sequence). The V and J ends lost 6 bases and 1 base respectively, with 15 bases between them. The CDR3 contains 15 residues. CDR3 bases: TGTGCCAGCAGCCCGGGGTGGTTCACCCAAGAGACCCAGTACTTC. It translates to CASSPGWFTQETQYF.

In its sample, this clonotype was seen a few times. This rearrangement joins TRBV28 to TRBJ2-5, with 7 positions matching TRBD1. Germline assignment: CDR1 MDHEN and CDR2 SYDVKM. J gave up 5 bases and V 5 bases, and 8 bases lay outside the gene matches. This CDR3 has 14 residues. Written as DNA, the CDR3 is TGTGCCAGCAGTCCCGATACAGGGGTCGAGACCCAGTACTTC. It codes for CASSPDTGVETQYF.

This clonotype was counted ten times or more. This rearrangement joins TRBV20-1 to TRBJ2-1, with 9 bases lining up with TRBD1. CDR3 length: 13 amino acids. V trimming: 6 bases; J trimming: 7 bases; junction bases outside the gene matches: 7. Germline CDR1 reads DFQATT; CDR2 reads SNEGSKA (reference sequence). The CDR3 DNA reads TGCAGTGCCTCCGGGACAGGGTGGAATGAGCAGTTCTTC. The encoded protein is CSASGTGWNEQFF.

The chain links TRBV15 to TRBJ2-5; D not certain. With 1 base removed from V and 2 bases from J, the gap between germline ends came to 2 bases. Germline lookup yields CDR1 LNHNV and CDR2 YYDKDF (reference sequence). The CDR3 runs to 12 residues. DNA of the CDR3: TGTGCCACCAGCAGAGGGCAAGAGACCCAGTACTTC. Translation: CATSRGQETQYF. Looking up the rest from reference TRBV15 and TRBJ2-5 gives the full variable domain: DAMVIQNPRYQVTQFGKPVTLSCSQTLNHNVMYWYQQKSSQAPKLLFHYYDKDFNNEADTPDNFQSRRPNTSFCFLDIRSPGLGDTAMYLCATSRGQETQYFGPGTRLLVL.

The chain combines TRBV29-1 with TRBJ2-7, with 7 bases aligning to TRBD1. The CDR3 is made up of 12 amino acids. The V and J ends lost 7 bases and 2 bases, in that order; junction bases with no gene match: 5. Germline assignment: CDR1 SQVTM and CDR2 ANQGSEA. The CDR3 DNA reads TGCAGCGCTTGGGACAGAGCCTACGAGCAGTACTTC. Its translation: CSAWDRAYEQYF.

This clonotype was detected ten times or more. V and J are TRBV12-3 or TRBV12-4 and TRBJ1-1; TRBD1 might be the D (6 bases). Between the trimmed V and J ends, which lost 5 bases and 8 bases, there was a span of 12 bases. The CDR3 length is 12 residues. The CDR3 DNA follows: TGTGCCAGCAGTGGGGGGCGCGGAGAAGCTTTCTTT. Translated: CASSGGRGEAFF.

The chain recombines TRBV6-5 with TRBJ1-4; D remains ambiguous. Germline CDR1 MNHEY, CDR2 SVGAGI. This CDR3 region has 14 residues. The V end lost 2 bases, the J end lost 8 bases, and 12 bases lay between the germline ends. The CDR3: CASSYGGDGEKLFF. In nucleotides, the CDR3 is TGTGCCAGCAGTTACGGTGGGGATGGGGAAAAACTGTTTTTT.

This clonotype has a handful of counts. The chain uses TRBV15 and TRBJ2-3; a possible D gene is TRBD2 (6 bases). Trimming cost V 3 bases and J 2 bases, with 21 bases left between them. This CDR3 has 18 residues. CDR1 is LNHNV, CDR2 YYDKDF, per germline (reference sequence). The chain's CDR3 is CATSSTDGRDLNTDTQYF. The CDR3, as DNA: TGTGCCACCAGCAGTACTGACGGGCGGGATCTCAACACAGATACGCAGTATTTT.

This clonotype has more than one count but fewer than ten. The chain links TRBV19 to TRBJ1-5; 11 bases agree with TRBD1. Trimming at V came to 8 bases and at J to 6 bases, leaving 3 bases not matched to a gene. This CDR3 spans 13 amino acids. Germline values: CDR1 LNHDA, CDR2 SQIVND (reference sequence). CDR3 in amino acids: CASGTGGSQPQHF. CDR3 in DNA: TGTGCCAGTGGGACAGGGGGGAGTCAGCCCCAGCATTTT.

The rearrangement links TRBV28 to TRBJ2-7; 7 nucleotides line up with TRBD1. This CDR3 is 13 amino acids long. With V trimmed by 6 bases and J by 6 bases, 8 bases remained unmatched. Germline CDR1 and CDR2: MDHEN and SYDVKM. The CDR3 protein is CASSYPQGSEQYF. For the CDR3, the DNA is TGTGCCAGCAGCTACCCACAGGGGAGCGAGCAGTACTTC.

This clonotype was observed many times. V gene TRBV6-4 combines with J gene TRBJ2-1, with a tentative D call TRBD1 (5 bases). The CDR3 consists of 13 residues. V was clipped by 3 bases and J by 4 bases, with 7 bases between them. Per the germline V gene, CDR1 is MRHNA and CDR2 is SNTAGT. The CDR3 DNA sequence: TGTGCCAGCAGTGAAGGGGCTTACAATGAGCAGTTCTTC. Amino acids: CASSEGAYNEQFF.

This clonotype was recorded at least ten times. The rearrangement links TRBV5-1 to TRBJ2-5; D gene uncertain. Germline V gene sequence: CDR1 SGHRS, CDR2 YFSETQ. V lost 0 bases to trimming and J lost 1 base, with 10 bases between them. This CDR3 contains 15 residues. The CDR3 DNA reads TGCGCCAGCAGCTTGGTTAGCAGCCCCCAAGAGACCCAGTACTTC. Encoded protein: CASSLVSSPQETQYF.

This clonotype came up a few times. The V and J genes are TRBV5-8 and TRBJ2-2; D uncertain. The germline V gene has CDR1 SGHTS and CDR2 YDEGEE. Trimming removed 0 bases from V and 0 bases from J, with 6 bases in between. The CDR3 consists of 15 residues. The CDR3 sequence is CASSLDVANTGELFF. In DNA, the CDR3 is TGTGCCAGCAGCTTGGACGTAGCGAACACCGGGGAGCTGTTTTTT.

In its sample, this clonotype was seen a few times. The chain carries TRBV28 and TRBJ2-2, with 7 bases matching TRBD1. CDR3 length: 16 residues. Trimming removed 5 bases from V and 1 base from J; junction bases left unmatched: 7. Germline CDR1 reads MDHEN; CDR2 reads SYDVKM. Here the CDR3 reads CASSLTGLVNTGELFF. The CDR3, as DNA: TGTGCCAGCAGTCTGACAGGGCTTGTGAACACCGGGGAGCTGTTTTTT.

The chain uses TRBV6-1 and TRBJ2-4, with 11 positions matching TRBD1. Germline CDR1 reads MNHNS; CDR2 reads SASEGT. The CDR3 runs 13 residues. V was clipped by 8 bases and J by 6 bases; unmatched bases: 3. In nucleotides, the CDR3 is TGTGCCAGCGGACAGGGGGCAGGAAACATTCAGTACTTC. This codes for CASGQGAGNIQYF.

This clonotype has a count of ten or more. The rearrangement joins TRBV28 to TRBJ1-5; 7 bases line up with TRBD1. This CDR3 has 13 amino acids. V was pared by 7 bases and J by 6 bases, with 6 bases of the junction left unmatched. The germline CDR1 and CDR2 sequences are MDHEN and SYDVKM. The CDR3 loop is CASKQGSGQPQHF. CDR3 DNA sequence: TGTGCCAGCAAACAGGGGAGTGGTCAGCCCCAGCATTTT.

This clonotype was counted ten times or more. The chain has TRBV28 and TRBJ1-1, with no clear D. Germline V gene lookup returns CDR1 MDHEN and CDR2 SYDVKM. The V gene lost 7 bases and the J gene lost 5 bases, with 8 bases spanning the gap. CDR3 length: 11 residues. The CDR3 sequence: CASTLGTEAFF. The CDR3 DNA sequence: TGTGCCAGCACTCTCGGGACTGAAGCTTTCTTT.

The rearrangement links TRBV25-1 to TRBJ1-3, with no clear D. V lost 6 bases to trimming and J lost 0 bases, with 6 bases between them. The CDR3 sequence is 13 residues long. CDR1 is MGHDK and CDR2 is SYGVNS in the germline V gene. The CDR3 region is CASRLSSGNTIYF. The CDR3 nucleotides are TGTGCCAGCAGACTGAGCTCTGGAAACACCATATATTTT.

This clonotype was seen ten or more times. V is TRBV14 and J is TRBJ2-7, with D possibly TRBD1 on 5 matching bases. Trimming pared 1 base from V and 7 bases from J, leaving 8 bases between. Germline V gene data show CDR1 as SGHDN and CDR2 as FVKESK. The CDR3 covers 12 residues. The chain's CDR3 is CASSQGGWEQYF. Here the CDR3 DNA reads TGTGCCAGCAGCCAAGGGGGCTGGGAGCAGTACTTC.